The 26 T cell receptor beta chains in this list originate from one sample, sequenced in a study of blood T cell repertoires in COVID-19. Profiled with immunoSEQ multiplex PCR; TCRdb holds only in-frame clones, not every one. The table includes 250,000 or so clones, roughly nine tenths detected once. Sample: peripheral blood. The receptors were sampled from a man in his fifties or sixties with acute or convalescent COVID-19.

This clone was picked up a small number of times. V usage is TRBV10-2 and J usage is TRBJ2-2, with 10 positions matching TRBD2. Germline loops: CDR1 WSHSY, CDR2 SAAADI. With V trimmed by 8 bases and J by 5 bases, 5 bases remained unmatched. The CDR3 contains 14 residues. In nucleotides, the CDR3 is TGCGCCAGCGGTGTAGCGGGAGGAACCGGGGAGCTGTTTTTT. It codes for CASGVAGGTGELFF.

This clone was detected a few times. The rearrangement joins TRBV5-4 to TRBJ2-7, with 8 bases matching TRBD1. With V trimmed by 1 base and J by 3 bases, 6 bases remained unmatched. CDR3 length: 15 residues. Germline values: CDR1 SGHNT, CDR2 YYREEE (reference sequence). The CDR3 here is CASSLLGQDDYEQYF. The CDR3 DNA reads TGTGCCAGCAGCTTGCTGGGACAGGACGACTACGAGCAGTACTTC.

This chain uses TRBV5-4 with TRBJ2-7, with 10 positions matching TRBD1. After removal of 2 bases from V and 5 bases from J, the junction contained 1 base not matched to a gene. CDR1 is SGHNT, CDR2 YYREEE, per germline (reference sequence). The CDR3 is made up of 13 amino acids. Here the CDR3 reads CASSFGTGDEQYF. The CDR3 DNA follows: TGTGCCAGCAGCTTCGGGACAGGGGACGAGCAGTACTTC. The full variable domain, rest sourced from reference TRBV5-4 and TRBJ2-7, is ETGVTQSPTHLIKTRGQQVTLRCSSQSGHNTVSWYQQALGQGPQFIFQYYREEENGRGNFPPRFSGLQFPNYSSELNVNALELDDSALYLCASSFGTGDEQYFGPGTRLTVT.

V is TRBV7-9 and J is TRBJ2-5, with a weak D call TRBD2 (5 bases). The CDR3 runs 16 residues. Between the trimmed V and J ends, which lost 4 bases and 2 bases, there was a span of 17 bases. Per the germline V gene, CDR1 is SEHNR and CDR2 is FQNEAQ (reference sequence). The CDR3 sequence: CASSSGLEPFQETQYF. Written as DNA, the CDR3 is TGTGCCAGCAGCTCGGGGTTAGAGCCGTTTCAAGAGACCCAGTACTTC.

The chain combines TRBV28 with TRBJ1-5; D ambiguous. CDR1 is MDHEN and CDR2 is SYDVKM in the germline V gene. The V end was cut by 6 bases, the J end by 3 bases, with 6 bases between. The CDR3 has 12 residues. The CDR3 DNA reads TGTGCCAGCAGGGAGGTCAATCAGCCCCAGCATTTT. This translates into CASREVNQPQHF.

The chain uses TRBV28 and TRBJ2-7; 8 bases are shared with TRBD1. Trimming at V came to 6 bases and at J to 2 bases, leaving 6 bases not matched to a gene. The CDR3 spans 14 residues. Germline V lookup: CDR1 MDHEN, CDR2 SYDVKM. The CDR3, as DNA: TGTGCCAGCAGCCGGACAGGGAGCCCCTACGAGCAGTACTTC. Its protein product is CASSRTGSPYEQYF.

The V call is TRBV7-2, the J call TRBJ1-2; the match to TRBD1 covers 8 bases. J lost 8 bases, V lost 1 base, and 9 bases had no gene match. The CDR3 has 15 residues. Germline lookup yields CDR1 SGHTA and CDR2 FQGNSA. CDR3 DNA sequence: TGTGCCAGCAGCTTAGAGCCCCAGGGGGCGCACGGCTACACCTTC. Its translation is CASSLEPQGAHGYTF.

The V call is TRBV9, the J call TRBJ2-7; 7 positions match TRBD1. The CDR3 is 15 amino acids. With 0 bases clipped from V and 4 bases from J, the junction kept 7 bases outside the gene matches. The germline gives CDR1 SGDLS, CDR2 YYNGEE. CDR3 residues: CASSVGDSFQYEQYF. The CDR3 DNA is TGTGCCAGCAGCGTAGGGGACAGTTTTCAATACGAGCAGTACTTC.

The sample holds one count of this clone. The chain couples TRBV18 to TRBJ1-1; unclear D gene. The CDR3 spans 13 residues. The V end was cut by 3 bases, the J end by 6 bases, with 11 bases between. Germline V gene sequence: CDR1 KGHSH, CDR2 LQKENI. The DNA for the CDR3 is TGTGCCAGCTCACCCTCCCCTTTAGCTGAAGCTTTCTTT. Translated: CASSPSPLAEAFF.

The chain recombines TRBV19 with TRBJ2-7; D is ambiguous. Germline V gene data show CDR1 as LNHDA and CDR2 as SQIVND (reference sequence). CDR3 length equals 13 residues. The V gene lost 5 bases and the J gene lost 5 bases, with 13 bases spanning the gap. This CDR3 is CASSPPTGNEQYF. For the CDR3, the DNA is TGTGCCAGTAGTCCTCCGACTGGCAACGAGCAGTACTTC.

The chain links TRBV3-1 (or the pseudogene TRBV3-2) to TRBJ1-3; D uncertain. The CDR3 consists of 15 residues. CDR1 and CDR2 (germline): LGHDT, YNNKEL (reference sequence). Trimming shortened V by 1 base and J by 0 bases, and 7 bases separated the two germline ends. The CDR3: CASSQVPVSGNTIYF. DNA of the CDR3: TGTGCCAGCAGCCAAGTTCCGGTCTCTGGAAACACCATATATTTT.

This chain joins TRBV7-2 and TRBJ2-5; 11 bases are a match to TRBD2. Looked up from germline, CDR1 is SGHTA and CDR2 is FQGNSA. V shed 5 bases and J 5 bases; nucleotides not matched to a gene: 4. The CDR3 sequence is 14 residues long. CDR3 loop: CASSLRTSGETQYF. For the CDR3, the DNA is TGTGCCAGCAGCCTACGGACTAGCGGGGAGACCCAGTACTTC.

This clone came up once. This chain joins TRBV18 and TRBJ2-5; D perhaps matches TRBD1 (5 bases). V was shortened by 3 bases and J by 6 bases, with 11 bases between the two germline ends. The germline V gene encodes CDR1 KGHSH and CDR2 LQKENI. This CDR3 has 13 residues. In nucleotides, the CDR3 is TGTGCCAGCTCACCGTTCAGGGAACAGACCCAGTACTTC. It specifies CASSPFREQTQYF.

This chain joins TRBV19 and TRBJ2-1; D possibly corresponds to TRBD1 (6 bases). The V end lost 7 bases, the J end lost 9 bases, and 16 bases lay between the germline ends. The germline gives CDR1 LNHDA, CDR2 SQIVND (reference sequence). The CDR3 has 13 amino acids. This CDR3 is CASNPVGGTEQFF. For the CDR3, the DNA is TGTGCCAGTAATCCAGTTGGGGGCACTGAGCAGTTCTTC.

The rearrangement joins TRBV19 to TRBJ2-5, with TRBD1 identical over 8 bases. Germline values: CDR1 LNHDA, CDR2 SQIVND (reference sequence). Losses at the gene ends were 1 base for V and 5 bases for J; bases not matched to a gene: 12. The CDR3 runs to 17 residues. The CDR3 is CASSIVGPGGALETQYF. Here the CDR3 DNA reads TGTGCCAGTAGTATAGTAGGGCCAGGGGGCGCTTTGGAGACCCAGTACTTC.

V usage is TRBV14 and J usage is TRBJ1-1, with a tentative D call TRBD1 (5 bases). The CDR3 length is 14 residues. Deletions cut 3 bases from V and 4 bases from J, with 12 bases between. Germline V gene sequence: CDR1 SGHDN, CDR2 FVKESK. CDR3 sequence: CASSQLGGGTEAFF. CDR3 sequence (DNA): TGTGCCAGCAGCCAGCTGGGGGGTGGCACTGAAGCTTTCTTT.

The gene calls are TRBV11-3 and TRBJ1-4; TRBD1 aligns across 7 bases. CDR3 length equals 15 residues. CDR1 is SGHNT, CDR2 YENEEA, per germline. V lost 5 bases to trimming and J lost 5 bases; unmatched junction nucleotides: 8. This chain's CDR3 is CASSLRQGENEKLFF. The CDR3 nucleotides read TGTGCCAGCAGCCTCCGACAGGGTGAGAATGAAAAACTGTTTTTT.

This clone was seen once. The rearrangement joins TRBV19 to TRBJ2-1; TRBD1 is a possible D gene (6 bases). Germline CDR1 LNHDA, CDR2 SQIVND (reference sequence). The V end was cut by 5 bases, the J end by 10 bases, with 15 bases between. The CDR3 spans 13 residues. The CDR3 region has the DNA TGTGCCAGTAGTGTAGGACAGCAACTGGAGCAGTTCTTC. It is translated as CASSVGQQLEQFF.

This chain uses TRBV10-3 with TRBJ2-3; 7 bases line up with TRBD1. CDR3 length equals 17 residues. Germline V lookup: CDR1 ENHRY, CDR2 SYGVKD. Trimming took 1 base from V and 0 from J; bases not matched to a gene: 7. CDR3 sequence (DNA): TGTGCCATCAGTGAGTATCGACAGGGCGGGAGCACAGATACGCAGTATTTT. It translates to CAISEYRQGGSTDTQYF.

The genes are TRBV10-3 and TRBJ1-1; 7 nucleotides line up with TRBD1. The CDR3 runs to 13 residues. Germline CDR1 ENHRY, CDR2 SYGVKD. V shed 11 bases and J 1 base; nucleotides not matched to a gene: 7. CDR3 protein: CAATGTANTEAFF. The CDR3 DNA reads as TGTGCCGCGACCGGGACAGCGAACACTGAAGCTTTCTTT.

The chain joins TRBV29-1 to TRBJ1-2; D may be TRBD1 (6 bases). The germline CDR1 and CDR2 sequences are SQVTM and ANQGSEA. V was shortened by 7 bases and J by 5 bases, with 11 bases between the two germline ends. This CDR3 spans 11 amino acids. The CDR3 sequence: CSAGTLYGYTF. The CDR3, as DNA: TGCAGCGCCGGGACACTTTATGGCTACACCTTC.

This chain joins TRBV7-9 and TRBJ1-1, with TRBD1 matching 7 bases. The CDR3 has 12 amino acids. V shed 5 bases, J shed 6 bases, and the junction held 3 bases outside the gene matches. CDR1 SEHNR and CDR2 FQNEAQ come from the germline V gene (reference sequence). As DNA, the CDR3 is TGTGCCAGCAGCCAAGGGACAGCTGAAGCTTTCTTT. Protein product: CASSQGTAEAFF.

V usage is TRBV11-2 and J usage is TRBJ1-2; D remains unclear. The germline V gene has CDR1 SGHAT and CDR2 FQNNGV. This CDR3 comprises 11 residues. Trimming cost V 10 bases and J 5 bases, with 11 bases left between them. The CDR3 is CATRPGYGYTF. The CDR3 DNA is TGTGCCACTCGCCCGGGTTATGGCTACACCTTC.

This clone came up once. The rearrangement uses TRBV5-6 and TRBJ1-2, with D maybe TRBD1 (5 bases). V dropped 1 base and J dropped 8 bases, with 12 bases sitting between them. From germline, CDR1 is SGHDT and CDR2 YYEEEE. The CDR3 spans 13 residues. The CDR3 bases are TGTGCCAGCAGCTTGCGGACACGCAGAGGCTACACCTTC. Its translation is CASSLRTRRGYTF.

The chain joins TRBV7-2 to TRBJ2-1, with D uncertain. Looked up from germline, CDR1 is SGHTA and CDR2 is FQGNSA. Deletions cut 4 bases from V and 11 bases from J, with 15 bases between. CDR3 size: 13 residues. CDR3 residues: CASSSHVESQQFF. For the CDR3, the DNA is TGTGCCAGCAGCTCCCATGTGGAGTCTCAGCAGTTCTTC.

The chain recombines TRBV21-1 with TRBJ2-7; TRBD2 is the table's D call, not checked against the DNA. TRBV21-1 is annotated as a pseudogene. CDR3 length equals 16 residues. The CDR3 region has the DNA TGTGCCAGCAGCAAAGGCGGGACGCGCAGGACCTACGAGCAGTACTTC. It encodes CASSKGGTRRTYEQYF.